Below are 26 T cell receptor beta chains sequenced from a single sample in a study of T cell clonality in common variable immunodeficiency. TCRdb's table, derived via immunoSEQ multiplex PCR, lists solely in-frame clones and lacks some. Altogether tens of thousands of clones were found in the sample, and no singletons occur. The specimen was peripheral blood mononuclear cells. The origin of the receptors is a person between 18 and 75 years old in good health.

This clone was seen many times. The read finishes 3 residues shy of the CDR3 end, and the germline J gene is used to complete it. The chain uses TRBV2 and TRBJ2-7, with 12 bases fitting TRBD1. Germline-derived CDR1 and CDR2 are SNHLY and FYNNEI. CDR3 length equals 13 residues. CDR3 bases read: TGTGTCCAGAGGGGACAGGGGGCGTACGAG. It codes for CVQRGQGAYE. The full CDR3 protein is CVQRGQGAYEQYF.

This clone has a count of ten or more. CDR3 DNA (partial): TGTGCCAGCAGCTTAGTAGCGGGAGCCTACAATGAG. Translated, it gives CASSLVAGAYNE. In full, the CDR3 reads CASSLVAGAYNEQFF. This rearrangement joins TRBV11-2 to TRBJ2-1; 9 positions agree with TRBD2. From the germline J gene comes the end of the CDR3, since the read stops 3 residues before it. Trimming at V came to 1 base and at J to 2 bases, leaving 0 bases not matched to a gene. The CDR3 covers 15 residues. Germline CDR1 reads SGHAT; CDR2 reads FQNNGV.

This clone has a count of ten or more. The read ends 3 residues before the CDR3 terminus; that terminus is restored from the germline J gene. The rearrangement links TRBV20-1 to TRBJ2-3; D is possibly TRBD2 (6 bases). Germline values: CDR1 DFQATT, CDR2 SNEGSKA (reference sequence). V lost 8 bases, J lost 1 base, and 22 bases lay in between. The CDR3 extends over 16 amino acids. The sequenced part of the CDR3 DNA is TGCAGTACTTCTCGCCCGGCTAGCGACGGCACAGATACG. As protein: CSTSRPASDGTDT. The whole CDR3 sequence reads CSTSRPASDGTDTQYF.

This clone was detected many times. The sequenced fragment ends 3 residues before the CDR3 boundary, so the rest is inferred from the germline J gene. The rearrangement links TRBV5-4 to TRBJ1-1, with no clear D. The CDR3 is 14 residues long. V dropped 2 bases and J dropped 3 bases, with 11 bases sitting between them. Per the germline V gene, CDR1 is SGHNT and CDR2 is YYREEE (reference sequence). The CDR3 is CASSFAPPDTEAFF. The sequenced CDR3 bases are TGTGCCAGCAGCTTCGCCCCCCCGGACACTGAA.

This clone was picked up many times. From the germline J gene comes the end of the CDR3, since the read stops 3 residues before it. The genes are TRBV27 and TRBJ2-3; TRBD2 matches 13 bases. V dropped 5 bases and J dropped 5; count of bases not matched to a gene: 10. Germline-derived CDR1 and CDR2 are MNHEY and SMNVEV (reference sequence). This CDR3 is 17 amino acids long. The CDR3: CASSTTSGRTPRDTQYF. The DNA read from the CDR3 is TGTGCCAGCAGTACGACTAGCGGGAGGACTCCTCGAGATACG.

This clone was observed at least ten times. CDR3 sequence: CASSPHSGRNTDTQYF. CDR3 DNA, as far as it was read: TGTGCCAGCAGCCCACATAGCGGGAGAAACACAGATACG. The chain is built from TRBV7-3 and TRBJ2-3; 9 nucleotides agree with TRBD2. The CDR3 extends 3 residues past the end of the read, so its final part is completed from the germline J gene. Per the germline V gene, CDR1 is SGHTA and CDR2 is FQGTGA. This CDR3 comprises 16 residues. Trimming took 5 bases from V and 2 from J; bases not matched to a gene: 8.

This clone has ten or more counts. The CDR3 goes on 3 residues after the read ends, and that part is filled in from the germline J gene. V is TRBV19 and J is TRBJ2-2; perhaps TRBD1 as D (5 bases). Germline V gives CDR1 LNHDA, CDR2 SQIVND (reference sequence). The CDR3 totals 17 residues. Trimming pared 1 base from V and 0 bases from J, leaving 12 bases between. This CDR3 reads CASSIVGAGTNTGELFF. CDR3 DNA, as far as it was read: TGTGCCAGTAGTATAGTAGGGGCAGGAACGAACACCGGGGAG. Combining the CDR3 with reference TRBV19 and TRBJ2-2 gives the whole variable domain DGGITQSPKYLFRKEGQNVTLSCEQNLNHDAMYWYRQDPGQGLRLIYYSQIVNDFQKGDIAEGYSVSREKKESFPLTVTSAQKNPTAFYLCASSIVGAGTNTGELFFGEGSRLTVL.

This clone occurred many times. The read comes to an end 3 residues before the CDR3 does, leaving the germline J gene to fill in the end. V usage is TRBV7-3 and J usage is TRBJ2-3; 11 positions match TRBD2. This CDR3 contains 16 residues. Unmatched junction bases numbered 9, after V lost 4 bases and J lost 6 bases. Germline CDR1 and CDR2: SGHTA and FQGTGA. The CDR3 bases that were read are TGTGCCAGCAGCTCCGGAACTAGCGGGAGAGGGGATACG. It encodes CASSSGTSGRGDT. The full CDR3 protein is CASSSGTSGRGDTQYF. The complete variable domain, with remaining parts taken from reference TRBV7-3 and TRBJ2-3, reads GAGVSQTPSNKVTEKGKYVELRCDPISGHTALYWYRQSLGQGPEFLIYFQGTGAADDSGLPNDRFFAVRPEGSVSTLKIQRTERGDSAVYLCASSSGTSGRGDTQYFGPGTRLTVL.

This clone was picked up many times. The CDR3 bases that were read are TGCAGTGCTAGAGATACAGGAGTCGGCGTAGGTTCACCC. It yields the protein CSARDTGVGVGSP. The full CDR3 protein reads CSARDTGVGVGSPLHF. The V gene is TRBV20-1, the J gene TRBJ1-6; TRBD1 might be the D (5 bases). The CDR3 end falls 3 residues outside the read, so it is completed with the germline J gene. CDR1 DFQATT and CDR2 SNEGSKA come from the germline V gene (reference sequence). Trimming cost V 0 bases and J 9 bases, with 18 bases left between them. This CDR3 contains 16 residues.

This clone was found many times. The CDR3 end falls 3 residues outside the read, so it is completed with the germline J gene. The chain has TRBV7-2 and TRBJ2-5; D not certain. V lost 3 bases, J lost 5 bases, and 10 bases lay in between. From germline, CDR1 is SGHTA and CDR2 FQGNSA. The CDR3 contains 13 residues. CDR3 DNA, as far as it was read: TGTGCCAGCAGCTTGACTCGCTGGGAGACC. Protein sequence: CASSLTRWET. The entire CDR3 is CASSLTRWETQYF. Variable domain in full (rest from reference TRBV7-2 and TRBJ2-5): GAGVSQSPSNKVTEKGKDVELRCDPISGHTALYWYRQSLGQGLEFLIYFQGNSAPDKSGLPSDRFSAERTGGSVSTLTIQRTQQEDSAVYLCASSLTRWETQYFGPGTRLLVL.

This clone occurred a few times. The read gets to within 3 residues of the CDR3 end, and the germline J gene fills in the rest. The chain joins TRBV19 to TRBJ1-1, with a tentative D call TRBD1 (5 bases). Germline CDR1 and CDR2: LNHDA and SQIVND (reference sequence). There are 13 residues in the CDR3. The germline V and J ends were trimmed by 6 bases and 5 bases, with 13 bases remaining between them. CDR3 sequence: CASSWLGGTEAFF. Partial CDR3 DNA: TGTGCCAGTAGCTGGTTGGGGGGTACTGAA.

The table lists this clone with many counts. The read ends 3 residues shy of where the CDR3 ends; the end is completed using the germline J gene. This chain connects TRBV20-1 to TRBJ2-7; TRBD2 matches at 10 bases. V dropped 5 bases and J dropped 6; count of bases not matched to a gene: 7. Germline assignment: CDR1 DFQATT and CDR2 SNEGSKA (reference sequence). The CDR3 has 13 amino acids. The CDR3 loop is CSAFSGRSSEQYF. The covered CDR3 bases are TGCAGTGCTTTTAGCGGGAGGAGCAGCGAG.

This clone was detected ten times or more. The read terminates 3 residues ahead of where the CDR3 ends, so the germline J gene completes it. The V call is TRBV11-2, the J call TRBJ2-5; maybe TRBD2 (8 bases). This CDR3 has 14 residues. Trimming stripped 5 bases from V and 7 bases from J, with 17 bases between. Germline assignment: CDR1 SGHAT and CDR2 FQNNGV. Partial CDR3 DNA: TGTGCCAGCAGCACGGGACTAGGGGGCGCGACC. Amino acids: CASSTGLGGAT. The CDR3 in its entirety is CASSTGLGGATQYF. Using reference TRBV11-2 and TRBJ2-5 for the parts outside the CDR3, the full variable domain is EAGVAQSPRYKIIEKRQSVAFWCNPISGHATLYWYQQILGQGPKLLIQFQNNGVVDDSQLPKDRFSAERLKGVDSTLKIQPAKLEDSAVYLCASSTGLGGATQYFGPGTRLLVL.

This clone was seen many times. The read terminates 3 residues ahead of where the CDR3 ends, so the germline J gene completes it. J is TRBJ1-3 and V is TRBV7-2; no definite D call. CDR3 length: 15 residues. V lost 3 bases, J lost 0 bases, and 9 bases lay in between. Germline V gene data show CDR1 as SGHTA and CDR2 as FQGNSA. The part of the CDR3 DNA that was read is TGTGCCAGCAGCTTCAGTGACACCTCTGGAAACACC. Its protein product is CASSFSDTSGNT. The whole CDR3 protein is CASSFSDTSGNTIYF.

Within the sample, this clone is medium-sized. The observed sequence ends 3 residues before the CDR3 terminus, with the missing tail filled in from the germline J gene. This chain connects TRBV30 to TRBJ2-6, with D tentatively TRBD1 (6 bases). The CDR3 loop spans 17 amino acids. Germline V gene lookup returns CDR1 GTSNPN and CDR2 SVGIG (reference sequence). Trimming cost V 2 bases and J 2 bases, with 16 bases left between them. The part of the CDR3 DNA that was read is TGTGCCTGGAGTTGGCAGGGGTCGAATGCTGGGGCCAACGTC. Encoded protein: CAWSWQGSNAGANV. The CDR3, in full, reads CAWSWQGSNAGANVLTF.

There are many counts of this clone. The read ends 3 residues before the CDR3 terminus; that terminus is restored from the germline J gene. The chain joins TRBV6-2 or TRBV6-3 to TRBJ2-7; D is uncertain. Germline CDR1 reads MNHEY; CDR2 reads SVGEGT. This CDR3 region has 11 residues. V was pared by 8 bases and J by 3 bases, with 8 bases between. The part of the CDR3 DNA that was read is TGTGCCAGCTGCAACGGCTACGAG. The encoded protein is CASCNGYE. In full, the CDR3 reads CASCNGYEQYF.

This clone has at least ten counts. With the read ending 3 residues before the CDR3 end, the germline J gene is used to fill in that end. The chain uses TRBV12-3 or TRBV12-4 and TRBJ2-7, with 11 bases identical to TRBD2. With V trimmed by 2 bases and J by 5 bases, 5 bases remained unmatched. This CDR3 comprises 15 residues. The CDR3 loop is CASSLLLAGAHEQYF. CDR3 DNA, as far as it was read: TGTGCCAGCAGTTTATTACTAGCGGGAGCCCACGAG.

This clone was observed many times. CDR3 DNA, as far as it was read: TGTGCCAGCCGGAGGGACACTGAA. Its translation: CASRRDTE. The entire CDR3 reads CASRRDTEAFF. The chain links TRBV7-2 to TRBJ1-1; D gene unclear. The read stops 3 residues short of the end of the CDR3; the missing end is completed from the germline J gene. The germline V gene has CDR1 SGHTA and CDR2 FQGNSA. The CDR3 sequence is 11 residues long. The ends were cut back, 8 bases at V and 3 bases at J, with 7 bases in the middle.

This clone has a count of ten or more. The CDR3 here is CASSPLITSSEQYF. The CDR3 DNA, read in part, is TGTGCCAGCAGCCCACTGATCACTAGCTCCGAG. The chain employs TRBV7-2 and TRBJ2-7; possibly TRBD2 for D (6 bases). The read terminates 3 residues before the CDR3 end, so the remaining end is supplied by the germline J gene. In germline, CDR1 is SGHTA, CDR2 FQGNSA. This CDR3 is built from 14 residues. Trimming took 5 bases from V and 6 from J, leaving 17 bases between them.

As to this clone: The observed sequence ends 3 residues before the CDR3 terminus, with the missing tail filled in from the germline J gene. The rearrangement uses TRBV5-1 and TRBJ2-1, with TRBD1 matching over 9 bases. In germline, CDR1 is SGHRS, CDR2 YFSETQ. The CDR3 extends over 15 amino acids. After removal of 3 bases from V and 7 bases from J, the junction contained 8 bases not matched to a gene. The CDR3 sequence: CASSWLGQGLNEQFF. The sequenced part of the CDR3 DNA is TGCGCCAGCAGCTGGCTGGGACAGGGACTGAATGAG.

This clone was seen many times. CDR3 bases read: TGTGCCAGCAGTCCAGGGCCCCTCACGGGCTCACCC. Its translation is CASSPGPLTGSP. The entire CDR3 is CASSPGPLTGSPLHF. The gene calls are TRBV12-3 or TRBV12-4 and TRBJ1-6; TRBD1 might be the D (5 bases). Coverage ceases 3 residues before the CDR3 finishes, and the germline J gene fills in the end. This CDR3 region has 15 residues. V was cut by 5 bases and J by 10 bases, with 18 bases left in between.

The table lists this clone with many counts. The CDR3 end is not reached by the read, which stops 3 residues before it; the germline J gene fills it in. The chain carries TRBV19 and TRBJ1-4, with 7 bases identical to TRBD1. CDR1 is LNHDA, CDR2 SQIVND, per germline (reference sequence). V shed 6 bases, J shed 3 bases, and the junction held 16 bases outside the gene matches. The length of the CDR3 is 18 residues. Incomplete CDR3 DNA: TGTGCCAGTAGCGCTCGACAGGGTTTTTCGTTGCCTAATGAAAAA. The encoded protein is CASSARQGFSLPNEK. The full CDR3 protein is CASSARQGFSLPNEKLFF. Variable domain in full (rest from reference TRBV19 and TRBJ1-4): DGGITQSPKYLFRKEGQNVTLSCEQNLNHDAMYWYRQDPGQGLRLIYYSQIVNDFQKGDIAEGYSVSREKKESFPLTVTSAQKNPTAFYLCASSARQGFSLPNEKLFFGSGTQLSVL.

This clone was detected many times. The sequence runs out 3 residues before the end of the CDR3; the remainder is reconstructed from the germline J gene. The V and J genes are TRBV12-3 or TRBV12-4 and TRBJ2-7; D gene uncertain. Trimming cost V 5 bases and J 0 bases, with 11 bases left between them. CDR3 size: 14 residues. CDR3 amino acids: CASSTEPVSYEQYF. The DNA read from the CDR3 is TGTGCCAGCAGTACAGAGCCAGTCTCCTACGAG.

In this sample, this clone turned up many times. The read ends 3 residues shy of where the CDR3 ends; the end is completed using the germline J gene. The J gene is TRBJ1-2, the V gene TRBV12-3 or TRBV12-4; D might be TRBD1 (5 bases). V lost 6 bases and J lost 5, with 13 bases in between. This CDR3 has 13 residues. The sequenced CDR3 bases are TGTGCCAGCAGCGCCGACAGCCTTTATGGC. This codes for CASSADSLYG. The CDR3 in its entirety is CASSADSLYGYTF.

The sample holds many counts of this clone. A read error may account for a junction end that differs from germline. The missing CDR3 end, 3 residues past where the read stops, is filled in from the germline J gene. The gene calls are TRBV4-2 and TRBJ2-7; 13 positions agree with TRBD2. CDR1 LGHNA and CDR2 YNFKEQ come from the germline V gene. The CDR3 sequence is 18 residues long. The CDR3 loop reads CASSQGGGTSGNSCEQYF. The part of the CDR3 DNA that was read is TGCGCCAGCAGCCAAGGAGGGGGGACTAGCGGGAATTCATGCGAG.

This clone appeared many times. The missing CDR3 end, 3 residues past where the read stops, is filled in from the germline J gene. J is TRBJ2-5 and V is TRBV5-1, with D tentatively TRBD1 (6 bases). Germline V CDR1 and CDR2: SGHRS, YFSETQ. Deletions cut 4 bases from V and 5 bases from J, with 21 bases between. This CDR3 spans 16 amino acids. CDR3 sequence: CASSEALRGRKETQYF. The CDR3 DNA, read in part, is TGCGCCAGCAGCGAGGCCTTGAGGGGGAGAAAGGAGACC.